Each of the 21 T cell receptor beta chains below was sequenced from the same sample in a study of naive and memory T cell subsets. Two oligonucleotides, mixed equimolar, formed the beta constant-region primer covering TRBC1 and TRBC2. Nested alpha and beta constant-region primers with the SP2 primer drove four PCR rounds on ligated cDNA. TCRdb re-derived calls from the UMI-ligation and nested PCR reads in MiXCR, one entry per CDR3 protein. The table records approximately 80,000 distinct CDR3 sequences, 9% of them present only once. The sample comprised naive CD8+ T cells from blood. Receptors originate from a human donor in good health.

This clonotype was observed at least ten times. DNA for the CDR3: TGCGCCAGCGGCGGACTAGCGGGAGTCCCCCTCTACGAGCAGTACTTC. Protein product: CASGGLAGVPLYEQYF. The chain links TRBV4-3 to TRBJ2-7; 13 bases agree with TRBD2. Germline loops: CDR1 LGHNA, CDR2 YSLEER. The V segment lost 8 bases and the J segment 3 bases; nucleotides outside the gene matches: 10. The length of the CDR3 is 16 residues.

A few counts support this clonotype. In DNA form, the CDR3 reads TGTGCCAGCAGGACGGGACAGAGCAATCAGCCCCAGCATTTT. It encodes CASRTGQSNQPQHF. The chain recombines TRBV27 with TRBJ1-5; the match to TRBD1 covers 7 bases. Trimming removed 6 bases from V and 1 base from J; junction bases left unmatched: 3. The germline CDR1 and CDR2 sequences are MNHEY and SMNVEV (reference sequence). This CDR3 is built from 14 residues.

The chain links TRBV20-1 to TRBJ2-7, with D possibly called TRBD1 or TRBD2 (5 bases each). Germline lookup yields CDR1 DFQATT and CDR2 SNEGSKA (reference sequence). V was trimmed by 6 bases and J by 0 bases, leaving 15 bases between them. The CDR3 sequence is 14 residues long. CDR3 sequence: CSAQTRDGSYEQYF. CDR3 bases: TGCAGTGCCCAAACCCGGGACGGCTCCTACGAGCAGTACTTC.

This clonotype has a count of ten or more. The chain is built from TRBV27 and TRBJ1-5; the D gene is possibly TRBD1 (6 bases). Germline-derived CDR1 and CDR2 are MNHEY and SMNVEV (reference sequence). The CDR3 is 14 residues long. V gave up 5 bases and J gave up 6 bases, with 14 bases separating them. The CDR3 loop reads CASSPGGGGQPQHF. CDR3 DNA sequence: TGTGCCAGCAGTCCCGGTGGAGGGGGTCAGCCCCAGCATTTT.

The chain employs TRBV6-5 and TRBJ2-7; 10 bases are a match to TRBD1. Germline assignment: CDR1 MNHEY and CDR2 SVGAGI. CDR3 length: 13 residues. V was pared by 2 bases and J by 5 bases, with 0 bases of the junction left unmatched. The CDR3 DNA reads as TGTGCCAGCAGTTACGGACAGGGGGACGAGCAGTACTTC. Its translation is CASSYGQGDEQYF.

This clonotype was seen at least ten times. The rearrangement uses TRBV29-1 and TRBJ2-7, with 9 bases lining up with TRBD1. CDR3 length: 11 amino acids. Per germline, CDR1 SQVTM and CDR2 ANQGSEA. V shed 7 bases and J 6 bases; nucleotides not matched to a gene: 4. CDR3 DNA: TGCAGCGCTGGGACAGGGTTCGAGCAGTACTTC. Protein sequence: CSAGTGFEQYF.

The table lists this clonotype with many counts. J is TRBJ2-6 and V is TRBV5-4; 10 nucleotides match TRBD1. The CDR3 runs 19 residues. Germline assignment: CDR1 SGHNT and CDR2 YYREEE (reference sequence). J was trimmed by 2 bases and V by 0 bases; bases with no gene match: 8. The CDR3 DNA is TGTGCCAGCAGCTTGGAACCGGGACAGGGGTTCGCTGGGGCCAACGTCCTGACTTTC. Encoded protein: CASSLEPGQGFAGANVLTF.

This clonotype was counted at least ten times. The chain links TRBV4-1 to TRBJ2-1; D ambiguous. Germline V CDR1 and CDR2: MGHRA, YSYEKL. This CDR3 is built from 15 residues. V lost 1 base and J 4 bases, leaving 11 bases between the germline ends. The CDR3 DNA is TGCGCCAGCAGCCAAGCCCTCAGCAGTTACAATGAGCAGTTCTTC. Translation gives CASSQALSSYNEQFF.

The chain couples TRBV11-2 to TRBJ2-1; tentative D call: TRBD1 (5 bases). V lost 1 base to trimming and J lost 1 base, with 11 bases between them. CDR1 is SGHAT and CDR2 is FQNNGV in the germline V gene. This CDR3 has 16 residues. Here the CDR3 DNA reads TGTGCCAGCAGCTTAGTTATGGGGCGATCCTACAATGAGCAGTTCTTC. Translated, it gives CASSLVMGRSYNEQFF.

The rearrangement joins TRBV15 to TRBJ2-1, with 14 bases fitting TRBD2. Trimming cost V 5 bases and J 5 bases; bases outside gene matches: 8. The germline V gene has CDR1 LNHNV and CDR2 YYDKDF (reference sequence). The CDR3 contains 17 residues. The CDR3 is CATSGTSGSFSNNEQFF. CDR3 sequence (DNA): TGTGCCACCAGCGGGACTAGCGGGAGTTTCTCGAACAATGAGCAGTTCTTC.

This clonotype was seen a few times. The chain combines TRBV6-5 with TRBJ2-1; D possibly corresponds to TRBD2 (6 bases). Trimming removed 5 bases at V and 1 base at J, with 21 bases between. Looked up from germline, CDR1 is MNHEY and CDR2 is SVGAGI. This CDR3 is built from 18 residues. DNA for the CDR3: TGTGCCAGCAGTGGTGCGCTGGCAGGAGGGGTATCCTACAATGAGCAGTTCTTC. Amino acid sequence: CASSGALAGGVSYNEQFF.

V is TRBV6-2 or TRBV6-3 and J is TRBJ2-1; 7 bases match TRBD1. Germline lookup yields CDR1 MNHEY and CDR2 SVGEGT. This CDR3 is 15 amino acids long. After removal of 0 bases from V and 7 bases from J, the junction contained 6 bases not matched to a gene. The CDR3 DNA reads TGTGCCAGCAGTTACTCCTTCGAGGGGGCGAATGAGCAGTTCTTC. Translation gives CASSYSFEGANEQFF.

This clonotype was observed at least ten times. The chain recombines TRBV5-1 with TRBJ2-7; weak D call: TRBD1 (7 bases). Trimming cost V 2 bases and J 5 bases, with 14 bases left between them. Per the germline V gene, CDR1 is SGHRS and CDR2 is YFSETQ. The CDR3 spans 14 residues. This chain's CDR3 is CASSFGGGIDEQYF. The CDR3 DNA sequence: TGCGCCAGCAGCTTTGGAGGGGGCATCGACGAGCAGTACTTC.

The chain recombines TRBV5-4 with TRBJ2-3; 11 nucleotides align to TRBD2. The germline V gene encodes CDR1 SGHNT and CDR2 YYREEE (reference sequence). V lost 5 bases to trimming and J lost 4 bases; unmatched junction nucleotides: 6. This CDR3 is built from 15 residues. The CDR3 sequence is CASSEGTSGSDTQYF. The CDR3 nucleotides are TGTGCCAGCAGTGAAGGGACTAGCGGATCAGATACGCAGTATTTT.

A few counts support this clonotype. The J gene is TRBJ2-1, the V gene TRBV9; no firm D call. Germline V gives CDR1 SGDLS, CDR2 YYNGEE. The CDR3 has 14 residues. V lost 3 bases, J lost 0 bases, and 7 bases lay in between. The CDR3: CASSGDLSYNEQFF. DNA of the CDR3: TGTGCCAGCAGCGGGGATCTCTCCTACAATGAGCAGTTCTTC.

The rearrangement uses TRBV4-1 and TRBJ1-2, with D perhaps matching TRBD1 (6 bases). Trimming left V 2 bases short and J 3 bases short, with 19 bases between. Germline V gene lookup returns CDR1 MGHRA and CDR2 YSYEKL. The CDR3 loop spans 17 amino acids. This CDR3 is CASSQMATGRRDYGYTF. DNA of the CDR3: TGCGCCAGCAGCCAAATGGCTACAGGGAGGAGGGACTATGGCTACACCTTC.

Ten or more counts support this clonotype. This sequence joins TRBV7-9 and TRBJ2-7; D might be TRBD1 (5 bases). CDR1 and CDR2 from the germline V gene are SEHNR and FQNEAQ (reference sequence). V was clipped by 4 bases and J by 0 bases, with 10 bases between them. The CDR3 spans 14 residues. The CDR3 reads CASSYDSPSYEQYF. In DNA form, the CDR3 reads TGTGCCAGCAGCTACGACAGCCCCTCCTACGAGCAGTACTTC. Based on the CDR3 plus reference TRBV7-9 and TRBJ2-7, the full variable domain is DTGVSQNPRHKITKRGQNVTFRCDPISEHNRLYWYRQTLGQGPEFLTYFQNEAQLEKSRLLSDRFSAERPKGSFSTLEIQRTEQGDSAMYLCASSYDSPSYEQYFGPGTRLTVT.

Only a few counts were recorded for this clonotype. This chain links TRBV6-5 with TRBJ2-2; weak D call: TRBD2 (5 bases). Trimming took 0 bases from V and 3 from J, leaving 14 bases between them. This CDR3 region has 17 residues. Germline V gene sequence: CDR1 MNHEY, CDR2 SVGAGI. The CDR3 sequence is CASSYSFVRVDTGELFF. Here the CDR3 DNA reads TGTGCCAGCAGTTACTCGTTTGTGAGGGTGGACACCGGGGAGCTGTTTTTT.

The chain couples TRBV3-1 to TRBJ1-3; D is ambiguous. This CDR3 comprises 15 residues. Germline CDR1 and CDR2: LGHDT and YNNKEL (reference sequence). V lost 0 bases and J 4 bases, leaving 10 bases between the germline ends. The chain's CDR3 is CASSQDPPAGNTIYF. The DNA for the CDR3 is TGTGCCAGCAGCCAAGATCCCCCGGCCGGAAACACCATATATTTT.

This clonotype was seen at least ten times. The chain recombines TRBV12-3 or TRBV12-4 with TRBJ1-5; no definite D call. V was clipped by 3 bases and J by 0 bases, with 6 bases between them. The CDR3 loop spans 14 amino acids. The DNA of the CDR3 is TGTGCCAGCAGTTTTGGGCATAGCAATCAGCCCCAGCATTTT. Translation gives CASSFGHSNQPQHF.

In this sample, this clonotype turned up many times. This chain connects TRBV4-1 to TRBJ2-7; a possible D gene is TRBD1 (5 bases). Germline V CDR1 and CDR2: MGHRA, YSYEKL. The CDR3 loop spans 16 amino acids. Trimming pared 3 bases from V and 0 bases from J, leaving 15 bases between. The CDR3 region is CASSHSRVKASYEQYF. The CDR3 nucleotides are TGCGCCAGCAGCCACAGCAGGGTAAAAGCCTCCTACGAGCAGTACTTC.